A selection of T cell receptor beta chains follows, all from one sample in a study of T cell responses to AZD1222 COVID-19 vaccine. Profiling relied on immunoSEQ multiplex PCR, and the TCRdb table lists in-frame clones only, not all of them. The sample lists about 88,000 clones, approximately 91% occurring once. This material consisted of peripheral blood, taken 28 days after the second AZD1222 dose. These TCRs come from an adult who received the AZD1222 COVID-19 vaccine. Both conserved end residues are part of each CDR3. Each record gives: D gene, V gene, clone size, J gene, CDR3 DNA, CDR3 protein. The D gene is left open where the match is weak. Not all rows give a size; the values are once, few, many and, for expanded clones, a class.

d_call: TRBD2; v_call: TRBV4-1; clone_size: NA; j_call: TRBJ2-3; cdr3_nt: TGCGCCAGCAGCCCTCAGCGGGGGGGCGCAGATACGCAGTATTTT; cdr3_aa: CASSPQRGGADTQYF
d_call: NA; v_call: TRBV30; clone_size: NA; j_call: TRBJ1-1; cdr3_nt: TGTGCCTGGAGTGGGGGGCTGAGGAACACTGAAGCTTTCTTT; cdr3_aa: CAWSGGLRNTEAFF
d_call: NA; v_call: TRBV12-5; clone_size: NA; j_call: TRBJ1-5; cdr3_nt: TGTGCTAGTGGTTTGGACAGGTTTCAGCCCCAGCATTTT; cdr3_aa: CASGLDRFQPQHF
d_call: TRBD2; v_call: TRBV2; clone_size: once; j_call: TRBJ2-1; cdr3_nt: TGTGCCAGCAGTGGGCTAGCGGGTGAGCAGTTCTTC; cdr3_aa: CASSGLAGEQFF
d_call: NA; v_call: TRBV6-5; clone_size: NA; j_call: TRBJ1-4; cdr3_nt: TGTGCCAGCAGGGAGACTGCGAGGGAAAAACTGTTTTTT; cdr3_aa: CASRETAREKLFF
d_call: NA; v_call: TRBV6-1; clone_size: NA; j_call: TRBJ2-3; cdr3_nt: TGTGCCAGCAGTGAAGCTGCAGGAACTAGCACAGATACGCAGTATTTT; cdr3_aa: CASSEAAGTSTDTQYF
d_call: NA; v_call: TRBV3-1/TRBV3-2; clone_size: NA; j_call: TRBJ2-3; cdr3_nt: TGTGCCAGCAGCCCCGACAGCTCAGATACGCAGTATTTT; cdr3_aa: CASSPDSSDTQYF
d_call: NA; v_call: TRBV7-8; clone_size: NA; j_call: TRBJ1-1; cdr3_nt: TGTGCCAGCAGCTTTGGGTCAACAATGAACACTGAAGCTTTCTTT; cdr3_aa: CASSFGSTMNTEAFF
d_call: NA; v_call: TRBV12-5; clone_size: once; j_call: TRBJ1-5; cdr3_nt: TGTGCTAGTGGCCGAGGTACTCAGGGCGATAGCAATCAGCCCCAGCATTTT; cdr3_aa: CASGRGTQGDSNQPQHF
d_call: TRBD2; v_call: TRBV2; clone_size: NA; j_call: TRBJ2-3; cdr3_nt: TGTGCCAGCAGTGAACTAGGACTAGCCAACACAGATACGCAGTATTTT; cdr3_aa: CASSELGLANTDTQYF
d_call: NA; v_call: TRBV12-3/TRBV12-4; clone_size: NA; j_call: TRBJ1-1; cdr3_nt: TGTGCCAGCAGTTTACTCGAGAACACTGAAGCTTTCTTT; cdr3_aa: CASSLLENTEAFF
d_call: NA; v_call: TRBV25-1; clone_size: NA; j_call: TRBJ2-3; cdr3_nt: TGTGCCAGCAGTGAATGGGGGGTTTCGACAGATACGCAGTATTTT; cdr3_aa: CASSEWGVSTDTQYF
d_call: NA; v_call: TRBV5-4; clone_size: NA; j_call: TRBJ1-1; cdr3_nt: TGTGCCAGCAGCTCCCCTGGGGGGGTTGCGAACACTGAAGCTTTCTTT; cdr3_aa: CASSSPGGVANTEAFF
d_call: TRBD2; v_call: TRBV5-1; clone_size: few; j_call: TRBJ2-3; cdr3_nt: TGCGCCAGCAGCCTTCAAGCGGGGGTCACAGATACGCAGTATTTT; cdr3_aa: CASSLQAGVTDTQYF
d_call: NA; v_call: TRBV6-6; clone_size: NA; j_call: TRBJ1-2; cdr3_nt: TGTGCCAGCAGTCTTAGATCAACCTATGGCTACACCTTC; cdr3_aa: CASSLRSTYGYTF
d_call: NA; v_call: TRBV18; clone_size: NA; j_call: TRBJ1-1; cdr3_nt: TGTGCCAGCTCACTCTACCCGGGGCGAAGTACTGAAGCTTTCTTT; cdr3_aa: CASSLYPGRSTEAFF
d_call: TRBD1; v_call: TRBV6-5; clone_size: NA; j_call: TRBJ1-1; cdr3_nt: TGTGCCAGCAGGGGGGACAGGGGCTGGAACACTGAAGCTTTCTTT; cdr3_aa: CASRGDRGWNTEAFF
d_call: NA; v_call: TRBV6-5; clone_size: once; j_call: TRBJ1-2; cdr3_nt: TGTGCCAGCAGGGGGTCGGAAAACTATGGCTACACCTTC; cdr3_aa: CASRGSENYGYTF
d_call: NA; v_call: TRBV3-1/TRBV3-2; clone_size: NA; j_call: TRBJ1-2; cdr3_nt: TGTGCCAGCAGCCAAGCAACCTATGGCTACACCTTC; cdr3_aa: CASSQATYGYTF
d_call: NA; v_call: TRBV7-2; clone_size: NA; j_call: TRBJ1-1; cdr3_nt: TGTGCCAGCAGCTTATCGAGATACACTGAAGCTTTCTTT; cdr3_aa: CASSLSRYTEAFF